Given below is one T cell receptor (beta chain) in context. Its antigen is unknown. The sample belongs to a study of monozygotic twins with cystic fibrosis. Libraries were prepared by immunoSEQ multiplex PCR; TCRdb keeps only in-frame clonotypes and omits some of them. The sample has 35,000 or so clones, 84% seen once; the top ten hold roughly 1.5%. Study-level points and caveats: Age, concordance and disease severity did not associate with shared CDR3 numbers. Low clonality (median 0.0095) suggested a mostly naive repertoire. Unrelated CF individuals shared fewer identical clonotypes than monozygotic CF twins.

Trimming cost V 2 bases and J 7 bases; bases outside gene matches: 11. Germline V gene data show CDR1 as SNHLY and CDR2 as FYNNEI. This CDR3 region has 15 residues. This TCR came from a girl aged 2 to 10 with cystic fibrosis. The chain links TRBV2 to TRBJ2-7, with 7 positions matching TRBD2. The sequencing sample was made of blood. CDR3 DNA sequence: TGTGCCAGCAGTGAACGTGGGCTAGCGGTGGGGGAGCAGTACTTC. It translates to CASSERGLAVGEQYF. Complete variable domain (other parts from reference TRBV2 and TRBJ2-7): EPEVTQTPSHQVTQMGQEVILRCVPISNHLYFYWYRQILGQKVEFLVSFYNNEISEKSEIFDDQFSVERPDGSNFTLKIRSTKLEDSAMYFCASSERGLAVGEQYFGPGTRLTVT.